This T cell receptor (beta chain) came from a study of identical twins. Study-wide points: Partial confounding of zero-insertion analyses by invariant MAIT and iNKT cells was possible.

One entry per CDR3 protein results from TCRdb running MiXCR on the 5' RACE reads. The sample lists around 1.7 million distinct CDR3 sequences, about 32% occurring once. A remark on this clonotype: The antigen remains unidentified.

Sample: cord blood. This clonotype was obtained from a newborn girl in good health.

This CDR3 is CASSTPGGGYEQYF. The CDR3 region has the DNA TGTGCCAGCAGTACCCCCGGGGGAGGATACGAGCAGTACTTC. The rearrangement links TRBV6-6 to TRBJ2-7; D may be TRBD2 (6 bases). This CDR3 is built from 14 residues. V was shortened by 5 bases and J by 4 bases, with 15 bases between the two germline ends. From germline, CDR1 is MNHNY and CDR2 SVGAGI (reference sequence).